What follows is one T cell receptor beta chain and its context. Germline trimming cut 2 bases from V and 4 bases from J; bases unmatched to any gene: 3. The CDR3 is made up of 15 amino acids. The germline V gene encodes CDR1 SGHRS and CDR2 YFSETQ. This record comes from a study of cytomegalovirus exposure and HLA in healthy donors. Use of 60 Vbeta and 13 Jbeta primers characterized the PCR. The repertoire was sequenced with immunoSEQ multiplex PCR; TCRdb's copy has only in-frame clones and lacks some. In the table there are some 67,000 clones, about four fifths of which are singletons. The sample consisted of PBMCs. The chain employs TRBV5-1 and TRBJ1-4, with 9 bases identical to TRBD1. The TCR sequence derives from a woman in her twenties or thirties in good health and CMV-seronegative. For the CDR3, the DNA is TGCGCCAGCAGCTTACAGGGGGCCCTTAATGAAAAACTGTTTTTT. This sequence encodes CASSLQGALNEKLFF.